Listed below are T cell receptor beta chains from one sample, sequenced in a study of beta chain features in type 1 diabetes. Clones were read by immunoSEQ multiplex PCR, and TCRdb kept only the in-frame ones, dropping some. The sample shows about 360,000 clones, 10% to 15% of them seen only once. The specimen sequenced was naive CD4+ T cells from blood. These TCRs come from a man aged 18-30 years in good health. The CDR3 runs from the conserved cysteine through the conserved F or W. A D gene is named only where the DNA matches it firmly. Not every row has a clone size; where given, it reads once, few, many or a size class.

clone_size j_call d_call v_call cdr3_nt cdr3_aa
few TRBJ2-1 TRBD2 TRBV7-3 TGTGCCAGCAGCCACGGACTAGCAGTATACAATGAGCAGTTCTTC CASSHGLAVYNEQFF
. TRBJ1-1 . TRBV5-4 TGTGCCAGCAGCCAAACACGGAGATTTGACACTGAAGCTTTCTTT CASSQTRRFDTEAFF
. TRBJ2-1 TRBD2 TRBV7-8 TGTGCCAGCACCCCTAGCGGAAATTACTACAATGAGCAGTTCTTC CASTPSGNYYNEQFF
many TRBJ1-1 TRBD1 TRBV4-3 TGCGCCAGCAGCCACGAGACAGGGACTGAAGCTTTCTTT CASSHETGTEAFF
. TRBJ1-5 TRBD1 TRBV19 TGTGCCAGTAGTTCACAGGGGGCGGGTCAGCCCCAGCATTTT CASSSQGAGQPQHF
few TRBJ2-3 . TRBV7-2 TGTGCCAGCAGCTCGTCCCGAACAAGCACAGATACGCAGTATTTT CASSSSRTSTDTQYF
many TRBJ2-5 TRBD2 TRBV29-1 TGCAGCGTCGAAAGACTAGCGGGAGGAGAGACCCAGTACTTC CSVERLAGGETQYF
few TRBJ2-7 . TRBV25-1 TGTGCCAGCAGTGAATGGACTGAGCAGTACTTC CASSEWTEQYF
. TRBJ1-6 TRBD1 TRBV16 TGTGCCAGCAGCCAATATGGGACAGGGGGTTCACCCCTCCACTTT CASSQYGTGGSPLHF
. TRBJ2-6 . TRBV11-2 TGTGCCAGCAGCTTGGTGCCCAGATCTCCGGCCAACGTCCTGACTTTC CASSLVPRSPANVLTF
. TRBJ2-1 . TRBV13 TGTGCCAGCAGCACAAGGACAGCTAGTAATGAGCAGTTCTTC CASSTRTASNEQFF
few TRBJ2-1 TRBD2 TRBV11-2 TGTGCCAGCAGCCCCGGGACTAGCCACAATGAGCAGTTCTTC CASSPGTSHNEQFF
few TRBJ2-5 TRBD1 TRBV5-1 TGCGCCAGCAGCCTGGGACAGGCCCAAGAGACCCAGTACTTC CASSLGQAQETQYF
. TRBJ2-3 . TRBV7-9 TGTGCCAGCAGCTTACTCCTAGTAGGAATAGATACGCAGTATTTT CASSLLLVGIDTQYF
. TRBJ2-1 . TRBV7-2 TGTGCCAGCAGCCGCTCTGGGGCTCCAGCTGAGCAGTTCTTC CASSRSGAPAEQFF
few TRBJ2-1 TRBD2 TRBV7-9 TGTGCCAGCAGCACCTGGACTAGCGGGAGGATTGAGCAGTTCTTC CASSTWTSGRIEQFF
few TRBJ2-3 TRBD2 TRBV5-1 TGCGCCAGCAGCTTGGGAACGGGAGGAACCACAGATACGCAGTATTTT CASSLGTGGTTDTQYF
. TRBJ2-5 TRBD1 TRBV5-1 TGCGCCAGCAGCATCGCCGGGACAGGGAGAGAGACCCAGTACTTC CASSIAGTGRETQYF
few TRBJ1-5 . TRBV7-2 TGTGCCAGCAGCTTTCGTGTTAATCAGCCCCAGCATTTT CASSFRVNQPQHF
. TRBJ1-1 . TRBV11-2 TGTGCCAGCAGCCTTAGGGGAGGATGGGTGAACACTGAAGCTTTCTTT CASSLRGGWVNTEAFF
few TRBJ2-1 . TRBV5-1 TGCGCCAGCAGCTTCGGTCGGGAAGGTGAGCAGTTCTTC CASSFGREGEQFF
few TRBJ2-5 TRBD1 TRBV7-2 TGTGCCAGCAGCCTACTGGGACAGGGGGGAGAGACCCAGTACTTC CASSLLGQGGETQYF
. TRBJ2-3 TRBD2 TRBV11-2 TGTGCCAGCAGCTTAGCTCTAGCGGGGGGGGTATATACGCAGTATTTT CASSLALAGGVYTQYF
. TRBJ1-2 TRBD1 TRBV9 TGTGCCAGCAGCGTAGTTAGCACAGGGGACTATGGCTACACCTTC CASSVVSTGDYGYTF
. TRBJ1-2 TRBD1 TRBV30 TGTGCCTGGAAACGGGACAGGGGGGAATATGGCTACACCTTC CAWKRDRGEYGYTF
few TRBJ2-1 TRBD1 TRBV7-9 TGTGCCAGCAGCTTGTTCGACAGGGGCGATGAGCAGTTCTTC CASSLFDRGDEQFF
. TRBJ1-1 TRBD1 TRBV29-1 TGCAGCGTGGCGACACCGGGACAGGGGGCGAGGAGCACTGAAGCTTTCTTT CSVATPGQGARSTEAFF
. TRBJ2-7 TRBD1 TRBV30 TGTGCCTGGAGTGCGGGACAGGGTAACGAGCAGTACTTC CAWSAGQGNEQYF
. TRBJ1-2 . TRBV5-1 TGCGCCAGCAGCTTGGGGCCCCAGGGGCTGGAAGGCTACACCTTC CASSLGPQGLEGYTF
few TRBJ2-1 . TRBV13 TGTGCCAGCAGCTTAGGTGGGAGCTCCTACAATGAGCAGTTCTTC CASSLGGSSYNEQFF
few TRBJ2-2 . TRBV7-3 TGTGCCAGCAGCCTGGCAGGGTACACCGGGGAGCTGTTTTTT CASSLAGYTGELFF
few TRBJ2-7 TRBD2 TRBV5-1 TGCGCCAGCAGCTTGGTACTAGCGGGAGACTACGAGCAGTACTTC CASSLVLAGDYEQYF
few TRBJ2-3 . TRBV7-3 TGTGCCAGCAGCTCGATACCTCGGGGAGATACGCAGTATTTT CASSSIPRGDTQYF
few TRBJ2-5 TRBD2 TRBV11-2 TGTGCCAGCAGCCGGATTATGTATCGGGGGGGCACAGAGACCCAGTACTTC CASSRIMYRGGTETQYF
few TRBJ2-1 TRBD2 TRBV30 TGTGCCTGGGGGACTAGCCGCAATGAGCAGTTCTTC CAWGTSRNEQFF
. TRBJ1-2 . TRBV30 TGTGCCGCGGGGATAGGCGGAACGTACACCTTC CAAGIGGTYTF
. TRBJ2-5 . TRBV5-1 TGCGCCAGCAGCCCCGGGAATCCACAAGAGACCCAGTACTTC CASSPGNPQETQYF
few TRBJ1-2 TRBD1 TRBV5-6 TGTGCCAGCAGCTTGGTCGGACAGGGGGGTGTGGGCTACACCTTC CASSLVGQGGVGYTF
many TRBJ2-6 TRBD1 TRBV9 TGTGCCAGCAGGGGGACAGGTGACTCTGGGGCCAACGTCCTGACTTTC CASRGTGDSGANVLTF